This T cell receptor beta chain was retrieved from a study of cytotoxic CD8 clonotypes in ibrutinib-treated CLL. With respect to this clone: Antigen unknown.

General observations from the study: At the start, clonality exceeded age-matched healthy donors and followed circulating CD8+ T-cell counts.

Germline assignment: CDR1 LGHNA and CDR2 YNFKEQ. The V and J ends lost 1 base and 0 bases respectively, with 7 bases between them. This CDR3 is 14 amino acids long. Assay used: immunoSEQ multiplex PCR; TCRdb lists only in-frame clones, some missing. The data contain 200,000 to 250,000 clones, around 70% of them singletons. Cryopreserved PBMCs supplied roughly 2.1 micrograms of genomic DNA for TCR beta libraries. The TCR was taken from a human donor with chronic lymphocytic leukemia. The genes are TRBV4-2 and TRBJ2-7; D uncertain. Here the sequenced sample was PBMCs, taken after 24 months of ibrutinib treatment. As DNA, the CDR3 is TGTGCCAGCAGCCAAGTCCCAGACTCCTACGAGCAGTACTTC. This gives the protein CASSQVPDSYEQYF.